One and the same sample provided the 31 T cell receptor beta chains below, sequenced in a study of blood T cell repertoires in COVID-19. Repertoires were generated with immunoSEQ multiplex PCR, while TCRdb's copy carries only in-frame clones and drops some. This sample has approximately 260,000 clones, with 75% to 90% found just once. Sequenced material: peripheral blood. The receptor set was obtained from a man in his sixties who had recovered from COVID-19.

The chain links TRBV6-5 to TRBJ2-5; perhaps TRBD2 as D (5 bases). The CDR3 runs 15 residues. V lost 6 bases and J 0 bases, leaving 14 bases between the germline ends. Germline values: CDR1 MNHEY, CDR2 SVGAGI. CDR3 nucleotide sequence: TGTGCCAGCAGAAAGCGGAGCATTAACCAAGAGACCCAGTACTTC. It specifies CASRKRSINQETQYF.

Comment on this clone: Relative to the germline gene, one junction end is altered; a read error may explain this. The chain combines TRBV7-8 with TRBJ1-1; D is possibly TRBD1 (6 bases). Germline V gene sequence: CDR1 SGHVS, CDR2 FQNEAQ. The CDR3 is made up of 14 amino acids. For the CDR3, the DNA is TGTGCCAGCAGCGGTCGAACAGGGAACCCTGAAGCTTTCTTT. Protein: CASSGRTGNPEAFF.

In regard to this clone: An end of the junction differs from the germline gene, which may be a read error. CDR3 coding DNA: TGTGCCAGCAGTGCAGGGGGCAATGAGCCCCAGCATTTT. Protein: CASSAGGNEPQHF. V gene TRBV2 combines with J gene TRBJ1-5; 8 nucleotides agree with TRBD1. Germline V gene sequence: CDR1 SNHLY, CDR2 FYNNEI. The CDR3 is 13 residues long.

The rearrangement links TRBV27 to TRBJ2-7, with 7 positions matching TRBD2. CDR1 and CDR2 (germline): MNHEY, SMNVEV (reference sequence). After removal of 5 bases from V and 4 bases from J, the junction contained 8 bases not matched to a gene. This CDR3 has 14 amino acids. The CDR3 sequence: CASSITSARYEQYF. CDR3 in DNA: TGTGCCAGCAGTATCACTAGCGCCCGATACGAGCAGTACTTC.

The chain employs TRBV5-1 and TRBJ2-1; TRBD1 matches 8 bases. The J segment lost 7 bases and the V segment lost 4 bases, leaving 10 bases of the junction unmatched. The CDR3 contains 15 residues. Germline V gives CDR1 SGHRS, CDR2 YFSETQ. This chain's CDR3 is CASSVRTGLENEQFF. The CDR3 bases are TGCGCCAGCAGCGTACGGACAGGGCTTGAAAATGAGCAGTTCTTC.

CDR3 DNA sequence: TGTGCCAGCAGCTTAATGACTACTAGCACAGATACGCAGTATTTT. Its protein product is CASSLMTTSTDTQYF. The V gene is TRBV7-9, the J gene TRBJ2-3; a weak D match, TRBD2 (5 bases). V lost 2 bases and J 0 bases, leaving 9 bases between the germline ends. The germline CDR1 and CDR2 sequences are SEHNR and FQNEAQ (reference sequence). This CDR3 comprises 15 residues.

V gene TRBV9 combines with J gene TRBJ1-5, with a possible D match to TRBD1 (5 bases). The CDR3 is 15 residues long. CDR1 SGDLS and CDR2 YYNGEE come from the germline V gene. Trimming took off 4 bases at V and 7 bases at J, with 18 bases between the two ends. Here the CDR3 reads CASSPGGEGRQPQHF. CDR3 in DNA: TGTGCCAGCAGCCCGGGGGGGGAGGGAAGGCAGCCCCAGCATTTT.

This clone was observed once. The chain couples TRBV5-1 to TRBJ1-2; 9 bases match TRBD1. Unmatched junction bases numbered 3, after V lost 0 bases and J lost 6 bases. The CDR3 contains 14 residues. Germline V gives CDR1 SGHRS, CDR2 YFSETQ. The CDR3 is CASSLERDRDGYTF. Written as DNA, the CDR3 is TGCGCCAGCAGCTTGGAGCGGGACAGGGATGGCTACACCTTC.

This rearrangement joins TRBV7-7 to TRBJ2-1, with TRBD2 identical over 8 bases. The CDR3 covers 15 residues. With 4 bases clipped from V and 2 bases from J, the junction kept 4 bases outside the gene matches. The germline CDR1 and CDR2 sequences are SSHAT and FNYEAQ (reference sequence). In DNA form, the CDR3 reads TGTGCCAGCAGCTATAGACTAGCGACCTACAATGAGCAGTTCTTC. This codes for CASSYRLATYNEQFF.

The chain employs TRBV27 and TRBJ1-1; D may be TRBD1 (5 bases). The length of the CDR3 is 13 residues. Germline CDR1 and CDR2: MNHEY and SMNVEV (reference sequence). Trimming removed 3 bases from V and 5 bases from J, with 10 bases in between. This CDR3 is CASSFHKGTEAFF. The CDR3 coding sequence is TGTGCCAGCAGTTTTCATAAGGGGACTGAAGCTTTCTTT.

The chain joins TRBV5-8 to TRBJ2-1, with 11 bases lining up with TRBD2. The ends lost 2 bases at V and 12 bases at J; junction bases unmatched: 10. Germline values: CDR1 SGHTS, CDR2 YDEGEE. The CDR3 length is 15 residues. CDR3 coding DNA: TGTGCCAGCAGCTTAGGGACTAGCGGAATCGGACGGCAGTTCTTC. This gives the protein CASSLGTSGIGRQFF.

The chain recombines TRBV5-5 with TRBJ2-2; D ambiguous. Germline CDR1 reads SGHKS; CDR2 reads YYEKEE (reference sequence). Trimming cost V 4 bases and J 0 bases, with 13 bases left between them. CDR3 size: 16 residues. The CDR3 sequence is CASSPTVTTNTGELFF. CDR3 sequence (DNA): TGTGCCAGCAGCCCGACGGTAACTACGAACACCGGGGAGCTGTTTTTT. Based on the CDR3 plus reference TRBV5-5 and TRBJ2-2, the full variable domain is DAGVTQSPTHLIKTRGQQVTLRCSPISGHKSVSWYQQVLGQGPQFIFQYYEKEERGRGNFPDRFSARQFPNYSSELNVNALLLGDSALYLCASSPTVTTNTGELFFGEGSRLTVL.

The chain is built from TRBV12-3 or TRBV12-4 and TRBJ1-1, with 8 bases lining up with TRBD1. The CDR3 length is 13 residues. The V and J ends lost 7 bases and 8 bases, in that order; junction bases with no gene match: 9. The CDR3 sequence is CASNPDRATEAFF. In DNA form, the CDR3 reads TGTGCCAGCAACCCGGACAGGGCCACGGAAGCTTTCTTT.

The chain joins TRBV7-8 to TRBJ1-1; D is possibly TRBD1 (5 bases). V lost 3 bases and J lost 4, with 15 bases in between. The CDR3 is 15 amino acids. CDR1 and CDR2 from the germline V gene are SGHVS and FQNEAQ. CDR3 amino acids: CASSLEGDRSTEAFF. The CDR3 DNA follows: TGTGCCAGCAGCTTGGAAGGGGATAGGAGCACTGAAGCTTTCTTT. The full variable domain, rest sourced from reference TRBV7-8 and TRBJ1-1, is GAGVSQSPRYKVAKRGQDVALRCDPISGHVSLFWYQQALGQGPEFLTYFQNEAQLDKSGLPSDRFFAERPEGSVSTLKIQRTQQEDSAVYLCASSLEGDRSTEAFFGQGTRLTVV.

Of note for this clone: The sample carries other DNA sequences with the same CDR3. In nucleotides, the CDR3 is TGTGCCAGCAGGCGTACAGGGGGAGATACGCAGTATTTT. Its protein product is CASRRTGGDTQYF. The chain links TRBV12-3 or TRBV12-4 to TRBJ2-3, with 8 bases identical to TRBD1. With 6 bases clipped from V and 5 bases from J, the junction kept 4 bases outside the gene matches. This CDR3 is built from 13 residues.

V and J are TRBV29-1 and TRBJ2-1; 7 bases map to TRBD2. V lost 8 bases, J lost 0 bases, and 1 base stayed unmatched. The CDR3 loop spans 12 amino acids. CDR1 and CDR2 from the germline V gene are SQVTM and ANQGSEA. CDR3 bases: TGCAGCCTAGCGGACTCCTACAATGAGCAGTTCTTC. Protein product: CSLADSYNEQFF.

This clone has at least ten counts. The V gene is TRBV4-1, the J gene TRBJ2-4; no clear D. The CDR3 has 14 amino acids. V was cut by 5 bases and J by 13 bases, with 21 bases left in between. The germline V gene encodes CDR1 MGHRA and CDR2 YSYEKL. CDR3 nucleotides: TGCGCCAGCAGCAAGCGCAACGGCCCGCTCGGGCAGTACTTC. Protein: CASSKRNGPLGQYF.

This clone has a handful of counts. The CDR3 sequence is CASRPGTEGNTIYF. CDR3 bases: TGTGCCAGCAGGCCGGGGACAGAGGGCAACACCATATATTTT. The genes are TRBV6-5 and TRBJ1-3; 7 nucleotides agree with TRBD1. Germline CDR1 and CDR2: MNHEY and SVGAGI. This CDR3 comprises 14 residues. The J segment lost 7 bases and the V segment lost 6 bases, leaving 9 bases of the junction unmatched.

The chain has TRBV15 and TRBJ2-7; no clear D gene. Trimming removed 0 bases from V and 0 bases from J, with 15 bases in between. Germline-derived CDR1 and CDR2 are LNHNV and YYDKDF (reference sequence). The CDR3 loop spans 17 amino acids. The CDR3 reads CATSRDGQQRSSYEQYF. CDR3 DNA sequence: TGTGCCACCAGCAGAGATGGTCAACAGAGAAGCTCCTACGAGCAGTACTTC.

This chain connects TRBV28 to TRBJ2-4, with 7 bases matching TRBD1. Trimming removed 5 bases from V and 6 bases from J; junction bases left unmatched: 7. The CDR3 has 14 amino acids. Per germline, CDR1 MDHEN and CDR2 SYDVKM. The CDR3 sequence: CASSRTGEANIQYF. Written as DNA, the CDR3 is TGTGCCAGCAGTCGTACAGGGGAAGCAAACATTCAGTACTTC. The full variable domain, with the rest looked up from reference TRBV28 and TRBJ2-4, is DVKVTQSSRYLVKRTGEKVFLECVQDMDHENMFWYRQDPGLGLRLIYFSYDVKMKEKGDIPEGYSVSREKKERFSLILESASTNQTSMYLCASSRTGEANIQYFGAGTRLSVL.

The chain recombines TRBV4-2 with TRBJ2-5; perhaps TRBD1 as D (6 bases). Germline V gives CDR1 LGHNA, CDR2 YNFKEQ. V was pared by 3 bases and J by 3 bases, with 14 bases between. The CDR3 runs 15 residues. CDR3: CASSQQTGSKETQYF. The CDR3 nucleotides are TGTGCCAGCAGCCAGCAGACAGGATCTAAAGAGACCCAGTACTTC.

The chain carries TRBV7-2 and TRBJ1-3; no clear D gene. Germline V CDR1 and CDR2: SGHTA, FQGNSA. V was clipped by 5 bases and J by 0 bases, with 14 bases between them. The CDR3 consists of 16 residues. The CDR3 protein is CASSTFNPSSGNTIYF. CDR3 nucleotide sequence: TGTGCCAGCAGCACCTTCAATCCTAGCTCTGGAAACACCATATATTTT.

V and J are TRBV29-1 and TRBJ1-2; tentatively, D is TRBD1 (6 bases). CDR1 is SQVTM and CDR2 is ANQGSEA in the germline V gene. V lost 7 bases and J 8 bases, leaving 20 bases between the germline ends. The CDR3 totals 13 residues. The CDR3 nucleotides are TGCAGCGCCTCTGTTACAGGGTCTGGAGGCTACACCTTC. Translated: CSASVTGSGGYTF.

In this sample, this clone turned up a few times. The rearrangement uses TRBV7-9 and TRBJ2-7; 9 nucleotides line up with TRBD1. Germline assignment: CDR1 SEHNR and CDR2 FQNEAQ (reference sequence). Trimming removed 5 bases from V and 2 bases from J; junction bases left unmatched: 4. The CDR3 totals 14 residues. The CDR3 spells CASSPGTGTYEQYF. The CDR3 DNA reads TGTGCCAGCAGCCCCGGGACAGGGACCTACGAGCAGTACTTC.

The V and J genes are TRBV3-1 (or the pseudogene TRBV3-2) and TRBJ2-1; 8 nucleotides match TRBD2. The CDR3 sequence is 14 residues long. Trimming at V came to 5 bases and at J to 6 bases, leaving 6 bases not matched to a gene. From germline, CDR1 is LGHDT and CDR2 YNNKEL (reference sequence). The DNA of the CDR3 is TGTGCCAGCAGCTTAGCGGGGAGGAGCAATGAGCAGTTCTTC. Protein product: CASSLAGRSNEQFF.

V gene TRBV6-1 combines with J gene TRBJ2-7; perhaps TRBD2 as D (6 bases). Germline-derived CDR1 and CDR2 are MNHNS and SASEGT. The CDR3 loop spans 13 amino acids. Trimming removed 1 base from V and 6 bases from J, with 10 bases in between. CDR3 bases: TGTGCCAGCAGTGAAGTAGAGCGGGCCGAGCAGTACTTC. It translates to CASSEVERAEQYF.

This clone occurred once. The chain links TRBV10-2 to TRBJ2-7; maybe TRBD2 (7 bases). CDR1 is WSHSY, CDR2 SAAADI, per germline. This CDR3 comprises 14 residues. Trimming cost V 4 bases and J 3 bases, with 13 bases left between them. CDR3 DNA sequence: TGCGCCAGCAGTGGAAGGGGGGGCAGCTACGAGCAGTACTTC. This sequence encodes CASSGRGGSYEQYF.

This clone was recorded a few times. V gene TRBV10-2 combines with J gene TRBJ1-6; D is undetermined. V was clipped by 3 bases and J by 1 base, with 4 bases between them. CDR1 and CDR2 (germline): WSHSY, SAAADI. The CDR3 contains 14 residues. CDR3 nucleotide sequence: TGCGCCAGCAGTGAACAATCCTATAATTCACCCCTCCACTTT. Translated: CASSEQSYNSPLHF.

CDR3 nucleotide sequence: TGTGCCAGCTCCGAAACGGGACAACCTTCCTACAATGAGCAGTTCTTC. Its protein product is CASSETGQPSYNEQFF. The chain combines TRBV6-4 with TRBJ2-1; D may be TRBD1 (6 bases). V gave up 8 bases and J gave up 1 base, with 18 bases separating them. CDR3 size: 16 residues. CDR1 and CDR2 (germline): MRHNA, SNTAGT.

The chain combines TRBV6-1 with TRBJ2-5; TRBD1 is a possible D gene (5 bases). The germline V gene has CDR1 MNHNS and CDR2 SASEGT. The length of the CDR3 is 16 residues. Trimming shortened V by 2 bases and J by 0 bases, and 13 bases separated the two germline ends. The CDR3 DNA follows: TGTGCCAGCAGTGAATGGGGCGGCGGTAACCAAGAGACCCAGTACTTC. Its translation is CASSEWGGGNQETQYF.

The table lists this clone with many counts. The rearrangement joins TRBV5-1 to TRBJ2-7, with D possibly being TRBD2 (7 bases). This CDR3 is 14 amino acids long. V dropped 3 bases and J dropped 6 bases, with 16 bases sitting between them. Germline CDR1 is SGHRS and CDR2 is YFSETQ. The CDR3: CASSWGGLYLEQYF. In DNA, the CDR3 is TGCGCCAGCAGCTGGGGGGGCCTGTACCTCGAGCAGTACTTC.